Following are 30 T cell receptor beta chains from one sample sequenced in a study of T cell responses to AZD1222 COVID-19 vaccine. TCRdb's table, derived via immunoSEQ multiplex PCR, lists solely in-frame clones and lacks some. The sample has about 73,000 clones, roughly nine tenths seen once; the top ten hold approximately 8.6%. Sequenced here: peripheral blood, sampled 28 days after the second AZD1222 dose. These receptors were obtained from an adult who received the AZD1222 COVID-19 vaccine.

The chain has TRBV5-4 and TRBJ2-7; D is ambiguous. The CDR3 runs 15 residues. Germline V gene data show CDR1 as SGHNT and CDR2 as YYREEE (reference sequence). Trimming removed 0 bases at V and 0 bases at J, with 10 bases between. CDR3 protein: CASSLATESSYEQYF. The DNA for the CDR3 is TGTGCCAGCAGCTTGGCCACCGAAAGCTCCTACGAGCAGTACTTC.

J is TRBJ2-3 and V is TRBV9; tentative D call: TRBD1 (6 bases). The CDR3 runs to 15 residues. Per germline, CDR1 SGDLS and CDR2 YYNGEE. The germline V and J ends were trimmed by 4 bases and 4 bases, with 16 bases remaining between them. CDR3 in DNA: TGTGCCAGCAGCCAGTGGCAGGGGTGGGCAGATACGCAGTATTTT. Its translation: CASSQWQGWADTQYF.

This rearrangement joins TRBV27 to TRBJ2-2; TRBD1 agrees at 9 bases. Looked up from germline, CDR1 is MNHEY and CDR2 is SMNVEV (reference sequence). The CDR3 spans 17 residues. V dropped 6 bases and J dropped 4; count of bases not matched to a gene: 12. The CDR3 DNA sequence: TGTGCCAGCAGCCCAAGGACAGGGGCTGGGCTCACCGGGGAGCTGTTTTTT. It encodes CASSPRTGAGLTGELFF.

This clone was counted a few times. The CDR3 coding sequence is TGTGCCAGCAGCTCGACGCCCCCCTTCGCTCCGCGATATGGCTACACCTTC. Protein: CASSSTPPFAPRYGYTF. The chain recombines TRBV7-9 with TRBJ1-2; D is ambiguous. Germline CDR1 SEHNR, CDR2 FQNEAQ (reference sequence). V lost 4 bases to trimming and J lost 5 bases, with 23 bases between them. The CDR3 contains 17 residues.

The chain is built from TRBV24-1 and TRBJ2-5, with a weak D call TRBD1 (6 bases). In germline, CDR1 is KGHDR, CDR2 SFDVKD. The CDR3 has 15 amino acids. The V end was cut by 0 bases, the J end by 3 bases, with 10 bases between. The CDR3 coding sequence is TGTGCCACCAGTGATTTGCAAACAGGGAAAGAGACCCAGTACTTC. It yields the protein CATSDLQTGKETQYF.

The chain carries TRBV2 and TRBJ1-2, with TRBD1 identical over 7 bases. The CDR3 has 15 amino acids. V was pared by 1 base and J by 4 bases, with 6 bases of the junction left unmatched. Per the germline V gene, CDR1 is SNHLY and CDR2 is FYNNEI. The CDR3 DNA reads TGTGCCAGCAGTGAAGGAATAGGGGGCCGCTATGGCTACACCTTC. It encodes CASSEGIGGRYGYTF.

The rearrangement uses TRBV19 and TRBJ2-2, with D unresolved. Deletions cut 1 base from V and 0 bases from J, with 12 bases between. Per the germline V gene, CDR1 is LNHDA and CDR2 is SQIVND (reference sequence). The CDR3 has 17 residues. The CDR3 sequence: CASSIVGGFPNTGELFF. The CDR3, as DNA: TGTGCCAGTAGTATAGTAGGTGGCTTTCCGAACACCGGGGAGCTGTTTTTT.

The J gene is TRBJ1-2, the V gene TRBV9, with D unclear. This CDR3 has 14 amino acids. Trimming left V 3 bases short and J 0 bases short, with 9 bases between. Germline V gene sequence: CDR1 SGDLS, CDR2 YYNGEE. This chain's CDR3 is CASSAQATNYGYTF. The CDR3 DNA follows: TGTGCCAGCAGCGCCCAGGCCACTAACTATGGCTACACCTTC.

V is TRBV19 and J is TRBJ1-5, with D hard to call. Germline loops: CDR1 LNHDA, CDR2 SQIVND (reference sequence). The CDR3 sequence is 15 residues long. V was trimmed by 1 base and J by 5 bases, leaving 12 bases between them. This CDR3 reads CASSIGRISHQPQHF. CDR3 DNA sequence: TGTGCCAGTAGTATAGGAAGGATCTCTCATCAGCCCCAGCATTTT.

The chain joins TRBV12-3 or TRBV12-4 to TRBJ2-1; 8 positions agree with TRBD1. V lost 6 bases to trimming and J lost 9 bases; unmatched junction nucleotides: 4. The CDR3 extends over 12 amino acids. The CDR3 reads CASSGDRGEQFF. The CDR3 DNA reads as TGTGCCAGCAGCGGAGACAGGGGTGAGCAGTTCTTC.

The rearrangement joins TRBV5-8 to TRBJ2-7; the D gene could be TRBD1 or TRBD2 (5 bases each). There are 14 residues in the CDR3. V was pared by 0 bases and J by 3 bases, with 10 bases between. The germline gives CDR1 SGHTS, CDR2 YDEGEE. In DNA, the CDR3 is TGTGCCAGCAGCTTGGCGGCAGGGAGCTACGAGCAGTACGTC. Translating gives CASSLAAGSYEQYV.

The J gene is TRBJ2-1, the V gene TRBV7-9; 12 bases agree with TRBD2. From germline, CDR1 is SEHNR and CDR2 FQNEAQ (reference sequence). The V and J ends lost 5 bases and 7 bases, in that order; junction bases with no gene match: 12. The CDR3 runs to 17 residues. CDR3 bases: TGTGCCAGCAGCCTTCCACTGACTAGCGGGAGAAGGAATGAGCAGTTCTTC. It yields the protein CASSLPLTSGRRNEQFF.

V gene TRBV2 combines with J gene TRBJ2-5; D tentatively reads TRBD1 or TRBD2 (5 bases each). V shed 7 bases and J shed 4 bases, with 19 bases lying between them. This CDR3 spans 15 amino acids. Germline V gene sequence: CDR1 SNHLY, CDR2 FYNNEI. CDR3 DNA: TGTGCCAGCACCAGGGAAGGGGATGCGGGAGAGACCCAGTACTTC. Amino acid sequence: CASTREGDAGETQYF. The whole variable domain, filled in from reference TRBV2 and TRBJ2-5, reads EPEVTQTPSHQVTQMGQEVILRCVPISNHLYFYWYRQILGQKVEFLVSFYNNEISEKSEIFDDQFSVERPDGSNFTLKIRSTKLEDSAMYFCASTREGDAGETQYFGPGTRLLVL.

This clone has a handful of counts. The chain recombines TRBV5-1 with TRBJ2-2; D perhaps matches TRBD1 (5 bases). CDR1 and CDR2 (germline): SGHRS, YFSETQ. The CDR3 is 15 amino acids. The ends were cut back, 3 bases at V and 8 bases at J, with 17 bases in the middle. The CDR3 region is CASSSGGAAGGELFF. The CDR3 nucleotides read TGCGCCAGCAGCTCCGGTGGGGCTGCCGGTGGGGAGCTGTTTTTT. Filled out from reference TRBV5-1 and TRBJ2-2, the complete variable domain reads KAGVTQTPRYLIKTRGQQVTLSCSPISGHRSVSWYQQTPGQGLQFLFEYFSETQRNKGNFPGRFSGRQFSNSRSEMNVSTLELGDSALYLCASSSGGAAGGELFFGEGSRLTVL.

This rearrangement joins TRBV19 to TRBJ2-2, with 9 bases lining up with TRBD2. CDR1 and CDR2 (germline): LNHDA, SQIVND (reference sequence). This CDR3 spans 16 amino acids. J lost 0 bases, V lost 5 bases, and 4 bases had no gene match. The CDR3 loop reads CASSRPSGANTGELFF. For the CDR3, the DNA is TGTGCCAGTAGTCGCCCTAGCGGGGCGAACACCGGGGAGCTGTTTTTT.

The chain uses TRBV19 and TRBJ1-5; D call uncertain. Trimming removed 5 bases from V and 1 base from J, with 12 bases in between. The V gene's germline CDR1 is LNHDA and CDR2 SQIVND (reference sequence). The CDR3 has 15 residues. The CDR3 bases are TGTGCCAGTAGTCCCCAGACAATCAGCAATCAGCCCCAGCATTTT. Its translation: CASSPQTISNQPQHF.

The rearrangement joins TRBV7-2 to TRBJ1-2, with 9 bases fitting TRBD1. V lost 3 bases, J lost 5 bases, and 4 bases stayed unmatched. In germline, CDR1 is SGHTA, CDR2 FQGNSA. The CDR3 is made up of 14 amino acids. CDR3 sequence (DNA): TGTGCCAGCAGCTTTTGGACAGGGGAGTATGGCTACACCTTC. It codes for CASSFWTGEYGYTF.

The chain carries TRBV4-1 and TRBJ1-5; a weak D match, TRBD1 (5 bases). The germline CDR1 and CDR2 sequences are MGHRA and YSYEKL. The CDR3 is 18 residues long. The germline V and J ends were trimmed by 0 bases and 0 bases, with 15 bases remaining between them. Here the CDR3 DNA reads TGCGCCAGCAGCCAAGATATGGGCAGGGCCGATAGCAATCAGCCCCAGCATTTT. Translated: CASSQDMGRADSNQPQHF.

This clone has only a few counts. This rearrangement joins TRBV29-1 to TRBJ1-2, with D unresolved. Germline-derived CDR1 and CDR2 are SQVTM and ANQGSEA. The V end lost 5 bases, the J end lost 1 base, and 8 bases lay between the germline ends. This CDR3 has 12 amino acids. In nucleotides, the CDR3 is TGCAGCGTTCTGGACTTTAACTATGGCTACACCTTC. This translates into CSVLDFNYGYTF.

The chain combines TRBV18 with TRBJ1-5; possibly TRBD1 for D (5 bases). Looked up from germline, CDR1 is KGHSH and CDR2 is LQKENI. The CDR3 length is 14 residues. V was cut by 1 base and J by 6 bases, with 10 bases left in between. The CDR3 nucleotides read TGTGCCAGCTCACCACAGGGGTTGGGTCAGCCCCAGCATTTT. Translated: CASSPQGLGQPQHF.

There are a few counts of this clone. This sequence joins TRBV7-9 and TRBJ1-1; D is unresolved. V lost 2 bases to trimming and J lost 2 bases, with 9 bases between them. This CDR3 is 14 amino acids long. From germline, CDR1 is SEHNR and CDR2 FQNEAQ (reference sequence). The CDR3 DNA sequence: TGTGCCAGCAGCTTATCGGTCCCTAACACTGAAGCTTTCTTT. As protein: CASSLSVPNTEAFF.

This CDR3 reads CASSLDRGRTDTQYF. The CDR3 nucleotides are TGTGCCAGCAGCCTGGACAGGGGTCGGACAGATACGCAGTATTTT. J is TRBJ2-3 and V is TRBV7-2; 9 bases line up with TRBD1. Germline V lookup: CDR1 SGHTA, CDR2 FQGNSA. The V gene end was trimmed by 5 bases and the J gene end by 3 bases; junction bases not matched to a gene: 6. This CDR3 contains 15 residues.

The sample holds a few counts of this clone. V gene TRBV12-5 combines with J gene TRBJ2-2, with TRBD1 matching 8 bases. The V gene's germline CDR1 is LGHNT and CDR2 FRNRAP. This CDR3 has 16 residues. J lost 5 bases, V lost 1 base, and 6 bases had no gene match. For the CDR3, the DNA is TGTGCTAGTGGTTTGGGCCCAGGGGGCAGAACCGGGGAGCTGTTTTTT. Translating it yields CASGLGPGGRTGELFF.

The chain is built from TRBV19 and TRBJ2-7; 8 positions agree with TRBD1. CDR1 and CDR2 (germline): LNHDA, SQIVND (reference sequence). Trimming took 6 bases from V and 0 from J; bases not matched to a gene: 4. This CDR3 contains 14 residues. Here the CDR3 reads CASRRTGTSYEQYF. CDR3 sequence (DNA): TGTGCCAGTAGACGGACAGGGACCTCCTACGAGCAGTACTTC. The entire variable domain, with the rest obtained from reference TRBV19 and TRBJ2-7, is as follows: DGGITQSPKYLFRKEGQNVTLSCEQNLNHDAMYWYRQDPGQGLRLIYYSQIVNDFQKGDIAEGYSVSREKKESFPLTVTSAQKNPTAFYLCASRRTGTSYEQYFGPGTRLTVT.

The chain uses TRBV30 and TRBJ2-3; D is ambiguous. Germline CDR1 reads GTSNPN; CDR2 reads SVGIG (reference sequence). Trimming took 0 bases from V and 2 from J, leaving 9 bases between them. The CDR3 extends over 14 amino acids. In DNA form, the CDR3 reads TGTGCCTGGAGTGTACGACCTGTCACAGATACGCAGTATTTT. This translates into CAWSVRPVTDTQYF. The full variable domain, completed using reference TRBV30 and TRBJ2-3, is SQTIHQWPATLVQPVGSPLSLECTVEGTSNPNLYWYRQAAGRGLQLLFYSVGIGQISSEVPQNLSASRPQDRQFILSSKKLLLSDSGFYLCAWSVRPVTDTQYFGPGTRLTVL.

The chain links TRBV5-1 to TRBJ2-7; D is possibly TRBD1 (6 bases). The CDR3 has 14 residues. Germline loops: CDR1 SGHRS, CDR2 YFSETQ. V was pared by 4 bases and J by 0 bases, with 11 bases between. The CDR3: CASSPRDTSYEQYF. CDR3 coding DNA: TGCGCCAGCAGCCCCCGGGACACCTCCTACGAGCAGTACTTC.

This rearrangement joins TRBV7-7 to TRBJ2-3, with D hard to call. Germline values: CDR1 SSHAT, CDR2 FNYEAQ (reference sequence). Deletions cut 5 bases from V and 1 base from J, with 13 bases between. This CDR3 comprises 15 residues. The CDR3 is CASSRAPDGTDTQYF. CDR3 DNA sequence: TGTGCCAGCAGCCGTGCCCCGGACGGCACAGATACGCAGTATTTT.

This chain links TRBV7-6 with TRBJ1-3; D is uncertain. There are 13 residues in the CDR3. V lost 1 base to trimming and J lost 2 bases, with 3 bases between them. The germline V gene has CDR1 SGHVS and CDR2 FNYEAQ. CDR3 sequence reads: CASSLGAGNTIYF. In DNA, the CDR3 is TGTGCCAGCAGCTTAGGGGCTGGAAACACCATATATTTT. The variable domain in full, with the rest retrieved from reference TRBV7-6 and TRBJ1-3, is GAGVSQSPRYKVTKRGQDVALRCDPISGHVSLYWYRQALGQGPEFLTYFNYEAQQDKSGLPNDRFSAERPEGSISTLTIQRTEQRDSAMYRCASSLGAGNTIYFGEGSWLTVV.

Note on this clone: An end of the junction differs from the germline gene, which may be a read error. The rearrangement links TRBV5-4 to TRBJ1-5, with a possible D match to TRBD1 (6 bases). The germline V gene encodes CDR1 SGHNT and CDR2 YYREEE (reference sequence). This CDR3 has 13 residues. CDR3 nucleotides: TGTGCCAGCAGCCCGGACAGCAACCAGCCCCAGCATTTT. Translated: CASSPDSNQPQHF.

The chain combines TRBV27 with TRBJ1-4, with D unresolved. The CDR3 has 13 amino acids. The germline V gene encodes CDR1 MNHEY and CDR2 SMNVEV (reference sequence). The ends were cut back, 6 bases at V and 10 bases at J, with 15 bases in the middle. The CDR3 DNA is TGTGCCAGCAGACCCCGGGCGGATGGAAAACTGTTTTTT. Protein: CASRPRADGKLFF.